The 27 T cell receptor beta chains below come from one sample, sequenced in a study of early T cells in non-severe SARS-CoV-2 infection. TCRdb processed the 5' RACE reads anew with MiXCR; each CDR3 protein has one entry. The table records fewer than 80,000 distinct CDR3 sequences, 4% to 6% of them present only once. This material consisted of whole blood, taken at baseline. These receptors were taken from an adult who was a healthcare worker with PCR-confirmed SARS-CoV-2 infection or an uninfected control (not recorded which). The donor label of this sample is uncertain.

A few counts support this clonotype. The chain combines TRBV14 with TRBJ1-6, with 7 bases aligning to TRBD1. Germline V lookup: CDR1 SGHDN, CDR2 FVKESK. V gave up 0 bases and J gave up 6 bases; unmatched junction bases: 8. The CDR3 covers 17 residues. The DNA of the CDR3 is TGTGCCAGCAGCCAAGATTACCGAGCAGGGGGTAATTCACCCCTCCACTTT. The encoded protein is CASSQDYRAGGNSPLHF.

A note on this clonotype: A read error may explain this, as a much larger clone is one base away. Lacking the conserved final phenylalanine or tryptophan, this CDR3 likely reflects a read error. The chain uses TRBV6-6 and TRBJ1-6; 8 bases line up with TRBD1. The CDR3 runs 15 residues. The V and J ends lost 8 bases and 8 bases, in that order; junction bases with no gene match: 11. Per germline, CDR1 MNHNY and CDR2 SVGAGI (reference sequence). In DNA form, the CDR3 reads TGTGCCAGCCTGGACAGGGAACCGTATGATTCACCCCTCCACCTT. It encodes CASLDREPYDSPLHL.

The chain couples TRBV12-3 or TRBV12-4 to TRBJ2-7; D unclear. The V end lost 0 bases, the J end lost 6 bases, and 12 bases lay between the germline ends. The CDR3 consists of 14 residues. The CDR3 DNA sequence: TGTGCCAGCAGTTTAGCCGGAGAGCTTACCGAGCAGTACTTC. As protein: CASSLAGELTEQYF.

This clonotype has a count of ten or more. The chain has TRBV5-6 and TRBJ1-6; D not resolved. The germline V gene encodes CDR1 SGHDT and CDR2 YYEEEE. V gave up 2 bases and J gave up 0 bases, with 6 bases separating them. This CDR3 has 15 residues. The CDR3 here is CASSFRSSYNSPLHF. CDR3 nucleotide sequence: TGTGCCAGCAGCTTTCGGAGCTCCTATAATTCACCCCTCCACTTT.

This clonotype has just a few counts. The chain has TRBV9 and TRBJ2-3; 7 bases agree with TRBD2. Looked up from germline, CDR1 is SGDLS and CDR2 is YYNGEE. The trim removed 3 bases at V and 8 bases at J, leaving 3 bases unmatched. CDR3 size: 12 residues. CDR3 DNA: TGTGCCAGCAGCGGCCCTAGCGGTACGCAGTATTTT. It encodes CASSGPSGTQYF.

This clonotype was seen many times. The V and J genes are TRBV4-2 and TRBJ1-2; possible D gene TRBD1, 5 bases. V was cut by 3 bases and J by 9 bases, with 8 bases left in between. From germline, CDR1 is LGHNA and CDR2 YNFKEQ. This CDR3 is built from 11 residues. CDR3 in amino acids: CASSHPGRYTF. CDR3 nucleotide sequence: TGTGCCAGCAGCCATCCAGGGCGCTACACCTTC.

The chain joins TRBV6-6 to TRBJ2-7; tentative D call: TRBD2 (6 bases). The CDR3 extends over 17 amino acids. Germline CDR1 is MNHNY and CDR2 is SVGAGI (reference sequence). V was clipped by 0 bases and J by 5 bases, with 20 bases between them. CDR3 residues: CASSYSGEARGFNEQYF. As DNA, the CDR3 is TGTGCCAGCAGTTACTCGGGGGAAGCCCGGGGGTTCAACGAGCAGTACTTC.

V is TRBV27 and J is TRBJ1-4; 11 bases map to TRBD1. The germline V gene encodes CDR1 MNHEY and CDR2 SMNVEV (reference sequence). Trimming at V came to 8 bases and at J to 2 bases, leaving 1 base not matched to a gene. The CDR3 has 14 residues. CDR3 sequence: CASGQGATNEKLFF. The CDR3 bases are TGTGCCAGCGGACAGGGGGCTACTAATGAAAAACTGTTTTTT.

This clonotype was counted a few times. This sequence joins TRBV28 and TRBJ1-5; D is uncertain. The germline V gene encodes CDR1 MDHEN and CDR2 SYDVKM. The CDR3 sequence is 14 residues long. The germline V and J ends were trimmed by 4 bases and 7 bases, with 14 bases remaining between them. The CDR3 protein is CASSSRPQNQPQHF. The CDR3 nucleotides are TGTGCCAGCAGTTCCCGGCCCCAAAACCAGCCCCAGCATTTT. Variable domain in full (rest from reference TRBV28 and TRBJ1-5): DVKVTQSSRYLVKRTGEKVFLECVQDMDHENMFWYRQDPGLGLRLIYFSYDVKMKEKGDIPEGYSVSREKKERFSLILESASTNQTSMYLCASSSRPQNQPQHFGDGTRLSIL.

There are a few counts of this clonotype. The chain is built from TRBV18 and TRBJ2-7, with D tentatively TRBD2 (5 bases). CDR1 and CDR2 from the germline V gene are KGHSH and LQKENI. CDR3 length: 14 residues. V was cut by 3 bases and J by 2 bases, with 11 bases left in between. The CDR3 nucleotides are TGTGCCAGCTCACCCAACCGGGGAACCTACGAGCAGTACTTC. Protein product: CASSPNRGTYEQYF.

This clonotype has just a few counts. This chain links TRBV27 with TRBJ1-5; 7 bases line up with TRBD1. The CDR3 contains 15 residues. Germline CDR1 MNHEY, CDR2 SMNVEV (reference sequence). V lost 0 bases to trimming and J lost 2 bases; unmatched junction nucleotides: 1. The CDR3 DNA follows: TGTGCCAGCAGTTTATCAGGGGGCGGCAATCAGCCCCAGCATTTT. It encodes CASSLSGGGNQPQHF.

Concerning this clonotype: Since a much larger clone is just one base distant, this may be a read error. The J gene is TRBJ2-5, the V gene TRBV4-2; D call uncertain. CDR3 length: 16 amino acids. V was pared by 3 bases and J by 2 bases, with 16 bases between. Germline CDR1 LGHNA, CDR2 YNFKEQ. The CDR3 DNA sequence: TGTGCCAGCAGCCACCCCCAGTGGGGAAATCAAGAGACCCAGTACTTC. Protein sequence: CASSHPQWGNQETQYF.

At least ten counts were recorded for this clonotype. The V call is TRBV6-4, the J call TRBJ2-1, with 9 positions matching TRBD2. Germline V gives CDR1 MRHNA, CDR2 SNTAGT. Trimming removed 0 bases from V and 8 bases from J; junction bases left unmatched: 8. This CDR3 is 16 amino acids long. The CDR3 nucleotides read TGTGCCAGCAGTGACTCTGCTAGCGGGGCCTCCGATGAGCAGTTCTTC. It is translated as CASSDSASGASDEQFF.

At least ten counts were recorded for this clonotype. The chain couples TRBV3-1 to TRBJ2-3; tentatively, D is TRBD2 (6 bases). The V gene's germline CDR1 is LGHDT and CDR2 YNNKEL (reference sequence). This CDR3 comprises 11 residues. V dropped 5 bases and J dropped 6 bases, with 6 bases sitting between them. The DNA of the CDR3 is TGTGCCAGCAGCGGGGGGGATACGCAGTATTTT. This gives the protein CASSGGDTQYF.

The V and J genes are TRBV5-6 and TRBJ2-1, with no clear D. This CDR3 spans 12 amino acids. Per the germline V gene, CDR1 is SGHDT and CDR2 is YYEEEE. Between the trimmed V and J ends, which lost 1 base and 9 bases, there was a span of 8 bases. The CDR3 sequence: CASSLSQLEQFF. The CDR3 coding sequence is TGTGCCAGCAGCTTGTCTCAGCTTGAGCAGTTCTTC.

At least ten counts were recorded for this clonotype. This chain links TRBV6-5 with TRBJ1-1; 7 positions match TRBD1. V lost 6 bases, J lost 4 bases, and 11 bases stayed unmatched. The length of the CDR3 is 15 residues. Germline V CDR1 and CDR2: MNHEY, SVGAGI. Here the CDR3 reads CASSPPADRVTEAFF. DNA for the CDR3: TGTGCCAGCAGCCCCCCCGCCGACAGGGTCACTGAAGCTTTCTTT.

As regards this clonotype: A read error is possible here, since a much larger clone lies one base away. This chain links TRBV5-1 with TRBJ2-6; no clear D gene. The length of the CDR3 is 13 residues. Germline CDR1 is SGHRS and CDR2 is YFSETQ. V was pared by 9 bases and J by 1 base, with 8 bases between. The CDR3, as DNA: TGCGCCATCAAAAGTTCTGGGGCCAACGTCCTGACTTTC. Protein: CAIKSSGANVLTF.

This clonotype was detected ten times or more. J is TRBJ2-1 and V is TRBV12-3 or TRBV12-4; D is unresolved. Trimming shortened V by 10 bases and J by 0 bases, and 19 bases separated the two germline ends. The CDR3 runs 16 residues. CDR3: CATTLTVQNSYNEQFF. As DNA, the CDR3 is TGTGCCACCACACTCACGGTACAGAACTCCTACAATGAGCAGTTCTTC.

This chain connects TRBV11-2 to TRBJ2-5, with D possibly TRBD1 on 6 matching bases. Germline lookup yields CDR1 SGHAT and CDR2 FQNNGV. The CDR3 runs 15 residues. V was trimmed by 9 bases and J by 3 bases, leaving 20 bases between them. In DNA, the CDR3 is TGTGCCAGTTTTCCTATCCGGGACACCAAAGAGACCCAGTACTTC. The encoded protein is CASFPIRDTKETQYF.

The rearrangement uses TRBV24-1 and TRBJ1-5; D is ambiguous. Trimming stripped 2 bases from V and 2 bases from J, with 12 bases between. This CDR3 contains 16 residues. Germline CDR1 reads KGHDR; CDR2 reads SFDVKD. CDR3 in DNA: TGTGCCACCAGTGATTCATGGGGTACGGGCAATCAGCCCCAGCATTTT. Its protein product is CATSDSWGTGNQPQHF.

This clonotype was seen ten or more times. The chain joins TRBV28 to TRBJ2-3; D possibly uses TRBD1 or TRBD2 (5 bases each). Germline V gene sequence: CDR1 MDHEN, CDR2 SYDVKM. The germline V and J ends were trimmed by 8 bases and 1 base, with 10 bases remaining between them. This CDR3 spans 13 amino acids. DNA of the CDR3: TGTGCCAGCGGGGGACCGGGCACAGATACGCAGTATTTT. Translated, it gives CASGGPGTDTQYF. Drawing the rest from reference TRBV28 and TRBJ2-3, the complete variable domain is DVKVTQSSRYLVKRTGEKVFLECVQDMDHENMFWYRQDPGLGLRLIYFSYDVKMKEKGDIPEGYSVSREKKERFSLILESASTNQTSMYLCASGGPGTDTQYFGPGTRLTVL.

This clonotype has a handful of counts. The chain links TRBV5-4 to TRBJ1-3; 9 nucleotides match TRBD1. The ends lost 4 bases at V and 4 bases at J; junction bases unmatched: 3. The CDR3 sequence is 14 residues long. CDR1 and CDR2 (germline): SGHNT, YYREEE (reference sequence). This CDR3 is CASSGTGLGNTIYF. The CDR3 DNA sequence: TGTGCCAGCAGCGGGACAGGGCTCGGAAACACCATATATTTT.

In this sample, this clonotype turned up many times. The genes are TRBV10-2 and TRBJ1-5, with TRBD1 as a possible D gene (6 bases). The CDR3 extends over 14 amino acids. Germline V gives CDR1 WSHSY, CDR2 SAAADI. V lost 5 bases, J lost 4 bases, and 12 bases lay in between. CDR3 in DNA: TGCGCCAGCAGTTCCGGGACAATGAATCAGCCCCAGCATTTT. It specifies CASSSGTMNQPQHF.

This clonotype was seen many times. The rearrangement joins TRBV29-1 to TRBJ2-7; 7 nucleotides line up with TRBD1. From germline, CDR1 is SQVTM and CDR2 ANQGSEA. V lost 8 bases to trimming and J lost 0 bases; unmatched junction nucleotides: 10. The CDR3 totals 14 residues. The CDR3 spells CSITGTASSYEQYF. In DNA, the CDR3 is TGCAGCATAACCGGGACAGCTAGCTCCTACGAGCAGTACTTC.

This clonotype appeared many times. The J gene is TRBJ1-1, the V gene TRBV4-2, with D perhaps matching TRBD1 (6 bases). CDR1 LGHNA and CDR2 YNFKEQ come from the germline V gene. This CDR3 spans 18 amino acids. Trimming left V 4 bases short and J 6 bases short, with 27 bases between. The CDR3 DNA follows: TGTGCCAGCAGCCTACCCACCCACACGGGGGCGCCGGTTTCTGAAGCTTTCTTT. This gives the protein CASSLPTHTGAPVSEAFF.

The J gene is TRBJ1-2, the V gene TRBV12-3 or TRBV12-4; 10 bases line up with TRBD1. With V trimmed by 6 bases and J by 3 bases, 4 bases remained unmatched. This CDR3 has 14 amino acids. Written as DNA, the CDR3 is TGTGCCAGCAGAAAGACAGGGGGCGACTATGGCTACACCTTC. Residues: CASRKTGGDYGYTF.

In its sample, this clonotype was seen many times. The chain employs TRBV11-2 and TRBJ2-5; 11 bases match TRBD1. Per the germline V gene, CDR1 is SGHAT and CDR2 is FQNNGV. This CDR3 comprises 15 residues. V trimming: 5 bases; J trimming: 5 bases; junction bases outside the gene matches: 7. The CDR3 sequence is CASSSRDRGVETQYF. The DNA for the CDR3 is TGTGCCAGCAGCAGCCGGGACAGGGGGGTGGAGACCCAGTACTTC.